A single sample is the source of the 5 T cell receptor beta chains below, sequenced in a study of blood T cell repertoires in COVID-19. TCRdb's copy holds only in-frame clones and misses some; the assay was immunoSEQ multiplex PCR. The sample contains 150,000 to 200,000 clones, around 87% of which appear only once. Sequenced: peripheral blood. The receptors were gathered from a young man with active or convalescent COVID-19.

The chain's CDR3 is CASSFRTSGTDNEQFF. The CDR3 region has the DNA TGTGCCAGCAGCTTCCGGACTAGCGGGACCGACAATGAGCAGTTCTTC. The V call is TRBV7-3, the J call TRBJ2-1; TRBD2 matches at 12 bases. The germline gives CDR1 SGHTA, CDR2 FQGTGA. J lost 5 bases, V lost 3 bases, and 5 bases had no gene match. This CDR3 comprises 16 residues.

This chain links TRBV5-4 with TRBJ2-5; TRBD1 matches at 9 bases. This CDR3 spans 16 amino acids. V shed 3 bases, J shed 5 bases, and the junction held 11 bases outside the gene matches. In germline, CDR1 is SGHNT, CDR2 YYREEE (reference sequence). The CDR3 loop reads CASSWIPGQGEETQYF. As DNA, the CDR3 is TGTGCCAGCAGCTGGATACCGGGACAGGGCGAGGAGACCCAGTACTTC.

This sequence joins TRBV27 and TRBJ1-1, with 8 bases aligning to TRBD1. CDR1 MNHEY and CDR2 SMNVEV come from the germline V gene (reference sequence). CDR3 length: 16 amino acids. The V and J ends lost 3 bases and 4 bases, in that order; junction bases with no gene match: 10. The CDR3 nucleotides read TGTGCCAGCAGTTTCCTCGGACAGGGAGTGGGCACTGAAGCTTTCTTT. Translating gives CASSFLGQGVGTEAFF.

CDR3: CASSADRGTNYGYTF. CDR3 bases: TGTGCCAGCAGCGCGGACAGGGGTACTAACTATGGCTACACCTTC. This chain connects TRBV7-2 to TRBJ1-2; 9 nucleotides agree with TRBD1. Germline lookup yields CDR1 SGHTA and CDR2 FQGNSA. The CDR3 is 15 residues long. The V gene end was trimmed by 5 bases and the J gene end by 0 bases; junction bases not matched to a gene: 4.

The gene calls are TRBV6-6 and TRBJ1-2; D gene unclear. Germline V CDR1 and CDR2: MNHNY, SVGAGI (reference sequence). The length of the CDR3 is 15 residues. The V end was cut by 4 bases, the J end by 6 bases, with 18 bases between. The CDR3 DNA sequence: TGTGCCAGCAGTTCTTTAGATCGGAGGGTAGATGGCTACACCTTC. Amino acid sequence: CASSSLDRRVDGYTF.